These T cell receptor beta chains were read from a single sample in a study of CD8+ T cells in alopecia areata. Repertoires were generated with immunoSEQ multiplex PCR, while TCRdb's copy carries only in-frame clones and drops some. The sample includes roughly 30,000 clones, about three fifths of them seen just once. The sequencing input was NKG2D-high CD8+ T cells sorted from blood. The receptors were sampled from a human donor with alopecia areata. The CDR3 runs from the conserved cysteine through the conserved F or W. A D gene is named only where the DNA matches it firmly. Only some rows state a clone size, as once, few, many or a class for expanded clones.

NA | TRBJ2-3 | TRBV7-9 | NA | TGTGCCAGCAGGCGGGACCTCACAGATACGCAGTATTTT | CASRRDLTDTQYF
NA | TRBJ2-7 | TRBV7-8 | NA | TGTGCCAGCAGCTTACCCTCCTTCGCCTACGAGCAGTACTTC | CASSLPSFAYEQYF
NA | TRBJ2-2 | TRBV27 | NA | TGTGCCAGCTCCTTGGCAGGGGTCGGGGAGCTGTTTTTT | CASSLAGVGELFF
NA | TRBJ2-3 | TRBV7-9 | NA | TGTGCCAGCAGCTTAAAATTCGATACGCAGTATTTT | CASSLKFDTQYF
TRBD1 | TRBJ2-5 | TRBV7-9 | NA | TGTGCCAGCAGCTTAGGCCCCCCAGGGGGCGGTTCTGTGGAGACCCAGTACTTC | CASSLGPPGGGSVETQYF
TRBD1 | TRBJ1-2 | TRBV27 | few | TGTGCCAGCAGTTTATCGGGGACAGCGCATAACTATGGCTACACCTTC | CASSLSGTAHNYGYTF
NA | TRBJ1-5 | TRBV28 | once | TGTGCCAGCAGCCCAGCGGGGTGGACCCAGCATTTT | CASSPAGWTQHF
NA | TRBJ2-2 | TRBV6-6 | NA | TGTGCCAGCAGTTACTCACTGGAGGCCGCCACCGGGGAGCTGTTTTTT | CASSYSLEAATGELFF
NA | TRBJ2-7 | TRBV5-6 | NA | TGTGCCAGCAGCTCTGGACTGGGACTCTACGAGCAGTACTTC | CASSSGLGLYEQYF
NA | TRBJ2-7 | TRBV19 | NA | TGTGCCAGTAGTGCCGGATACGAGCAGTACTTC | CASSAGYEQYF
NA | TRBJ1-3 | TRBV29-1 | NA | TGCAGCGTTGAAGATCTTCCCGGGGGGGATTCTGGAAACACCATATATTTT | CSVEDLPGGDSGNTIYF
NA | TRBJ2-7 | TRBV27 | NA | TGTGCCAGCAGCAGGACAGAGTTTTACGAGCAGTACTTC | CASSRTEFYEQYF
NA | TRBJ2-7 | TRBV5-1 | few | TGCGCCAGCAGCCCAACAGATGTTCCCTACGAGCAGTACTTC | CASSPTDVPYEQYF
TRBD1 | TRBJ2-7 | TRBV7-9 | NA | TGTGCCAGCAGCGGGGACAGCCCTAAAGAGCAGTACTTC | CASSGDSPKEQYF